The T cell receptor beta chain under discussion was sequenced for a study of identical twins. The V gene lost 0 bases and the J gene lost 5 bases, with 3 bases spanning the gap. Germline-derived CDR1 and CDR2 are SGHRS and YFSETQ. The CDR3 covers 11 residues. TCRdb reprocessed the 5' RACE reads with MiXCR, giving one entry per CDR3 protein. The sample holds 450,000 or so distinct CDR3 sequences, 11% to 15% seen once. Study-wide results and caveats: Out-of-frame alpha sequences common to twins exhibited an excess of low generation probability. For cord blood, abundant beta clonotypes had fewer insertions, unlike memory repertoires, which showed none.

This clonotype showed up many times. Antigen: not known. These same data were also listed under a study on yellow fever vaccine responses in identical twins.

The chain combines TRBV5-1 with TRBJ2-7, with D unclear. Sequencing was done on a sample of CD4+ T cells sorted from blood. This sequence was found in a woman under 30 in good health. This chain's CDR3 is CASSLDHEQYF. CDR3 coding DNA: TGCGCCAGCAGCTTGGACCACGAGCAGTACTTC.